The sequence of this TCR beta chain was determined in a study of blood T cell repertoires in COVID-19. The overall study: T cells, B-cell-depleted T cells, or PBMCs provided the cDNA or gDNA that served as material.

The V segment lost 4 bases and the J segment 0 bases; nucleotides outside the gene matches: 4. This CDR3 spans 17 amino acids. The germline V gene encodes CDR1 SNHLY and CDR2 FYNNEI. Recruitment covered 20 to 25 US areas and drew participants whose ages spanned about 18 to 89 years. Which cohort a participant joined came from the clinical history participants gave. For recovered donors of Cohort 3, there were two negative PCRs, clearance, or symptom resolution. The protocol was immunoSEQ multiplex PCR, while the TCRdb copy is restricted to in-frame clones and leaves out a portion. Among 150,000 to 200,000 clones listed, about 84% were seen once.

This receptor was taken from a middle-aged man who had recovered from COVID-19. The specimen sequenced was PBMCs or T cells enriched from blood (not recorded which). The chain is built from TRBV2 and TRBJ2-2; 11 positions match TRBD2. The CDR3 nucleotides read TGTGCCAGCAGTGTCCTAGCGGGGGGTACGAACACCGGGGAGCTGTTTTTT. Translated, it gives CASSVLAGGTNTGELFF.